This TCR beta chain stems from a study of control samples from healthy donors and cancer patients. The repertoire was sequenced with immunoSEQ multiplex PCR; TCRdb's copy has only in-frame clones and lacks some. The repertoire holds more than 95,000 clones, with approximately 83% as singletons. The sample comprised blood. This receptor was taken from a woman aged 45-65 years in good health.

DNA for the CDR3: TGTGCTAGTGGTTTGGCCTCCGGGACACCAAGCACTGGAAACACCATATATTTT. Protein product: CASGLASGTPSTGNTIYF. The V call is TRBV12-5, the J call TRBJ1-3; tentative D call: TRBD1 (6 bases). CDR1 LGHNT and CDR2 FRNRAP come from the germline V gene. Trimming left V 1 base short and J 2 bases short, with 18 bases between. This CDR3 comprises 18 residues.